These T cell receptor beta chains were read from a single sample in a study of cytomegalovirus exposure and HLA in healthy donors. The table came from immunoSEQ multiplex PCR; TCRdb's copy has only in-frame clones and leaves some out. Of tens of thousands of clones in the sample, approximately 84% were seen once. The sequenced sample was PBMCs. The receptors were sampled from a woman in her late teens or twenties in good health and CMV-seropositive. The CDR3 runs from the conserved cysteine through the conserved F or W. A D gene is named only where the DNA matches it firmly. Not every row has a clone size; where given, it reads once, few, many or a size class.

TRBJ2-7 TRBD1 TRBV28 NA TGTGCCAGCAGTTTACGTCCCGGGACAGAGGGGTACTTC CASSLRPGTEGYF
TRBJ2-3 TRBD1 TRBV9 NA TGTGCCAGCAGCGTAGAGGACAGGGGGGCGGTCACAGATACGCAGTATTTT CASSVEDRGAVTDTQYF
TRBJ1-1 NA TRBV5-1 once TGCGCCAGCAGCTTGATGGCGAGGGTGAACACTGAAGCTTTCTTT CASSLMARVNTEAFF
TRBJ1-3 NA TRBV9 NA TGTGCCAGCAGGGCGGAAGCTGGAAACACCATATATTTT CASRAEAGNTIYF
TRBJ2-1 NA TRBV5-1 NA TGCGCCAGCAGCTCAGAATACAATGAGCAGTTCTTC CASSSEYNEQFF
TRBJ1-4 NA TRBV5-1 NA TGCGCCAGCAGCTTGGAGGGGGCAACTAATGAAAAACTGTTTTTT CASSLEGATNEKLFF
TRBJ1-1 NA TRBV5-1 NA TGCGCCAGCAGCTTGGACGGCAGGGATGGTACTGAAGCTTTCTTT CASSLDGRDGTEAFF
TRBJ2-3 TRBD2 TRBV19 NA TGTGCCAGTGATAGCGGGGGGAATCCAGATACGCAGTATTTT CASDSGGNPDTQYF
TRBJ2-1 TRBD2 TRBV5-1 NA TGCGCCAGCTCTGCGGGGGTAATGGTCAGCAATGAGCAGTTCTTC CASSAGVMVSNEQFF
TRBJ1-1 TRBD1 TRBV6-6 NA TGTGCCAGCAGAATGACAGGGGGGGACACTGAAGCTTTCTTT CASRMTGGDTEAFF
TRBJ1-6 NA TRBV2 NA TGTGCCAGCAGTGTCCAGGGTTCTAGTAATTCACCCCTCCACTTT CASSVQGSSNSPLHF
TRBJ1-4 NA TRBV29-1 NA TGCAGCGTCCAAACCTGGCAGGATAATGAAAAACTGTTTTTT CSVQTWQDNEKLFF
TRBJ1-6 NA TRBV30 few TGTGCCTGGAGTGTGGGACACGAACCCCACTTT CAWSVGHEPHF
TRBJ1-5 NA TRBV30 NA TGTGCCTGGAGTCTAGGCAGCTTTTATGGCAATCAGCCCCAGCATTTT CAWSLGSFYGNQPQHF
TRBJ1-6 NA TRBV5-6 NA TGTGCCAGCAGCTTGGCCCCCCGGGATAATTCACCCCTCCACTTT CASSLAPRDNSPLHF
TRBJ2-3 NA TRBV7-3 once TGTGCCAGCAGCTCCAGGGGCGACACAGATACGCAGTATTTT CASSSRGDTDTQYF